The 7 T cell receptor beta chains given below trace back to one sample, sequenced in a study of shared clonotypes between healthy human individuals. TCRdb's table, derived via immunoSEQ multiplex PCR, lists solely in-frame clones and lacks some. Of 1 million to 1.3 million clones listed, 78% were seen once; the top ten hold 0.61%. Sample: memory CD4+ T cells from PBMCs. Described subset: CD45RA-negative fraction. The receptors shown here come from a man younger than 30 in good health. Some clones in this sample may be carry-over from other donors' samples.

The chain recombines TRBV5-4 with TRBJ2-1; 13 nucleotides align to TRBD2. Trimming at V came to 4 bases and at J to 7 bases, leaving 8 bases not matched to a gene. Germline CDR1 SGHNT, CDR2 YYREEE (reference sequence). This CDR3 is 16 amino acids long. The CDR3 DNA reads as TGTGCCAGCAGCCAACGGACTAGCGGGAGCAAGAATGAGCAGTTCTTC. Its protein is CASSQRTSGSKNEQFF.

In DNA, the CDR3 is TGCAGCGTTGAACCGGGGAACCCCGACACTGAAGCTTTCTTT. Its translation is CSVEPGNPDTEAFF. V gene TRBV29-1 combines with J gene TRBJ1-1; D uncertain. Deletions cut 2 bases from V and 3 bases from J, with 13 bases between. The CDR3 extends over 14 amino acids. Germline V gene sequence: CDR1 SQVTM, CDR2 ANQGSEA. Combining the CDR3 with reference TRBV29-1 and TRBJ1-1 gives the whole variable domain SAVISQKPSRDICQRGTSLTIQCQVDSQVTMMFWYRQQPGQSLTLIATANQGSEATYESGFVIDKFPISRPNLTFSTLTVSNMSPEDSSIYLCSVEPGNPDTEAFFGQGTRLTVV.

V gene TRBV21-1 combines with J gene TRBJ1-2; the D segment call TRBD1 is taken from the table without a DNA check. TRBV21-1 is a pseudogene segment. The CDR3 is 14 amino acids. This chain's CDR3 is CASSKVEGADGYTF. CDR3 nucleotides: TGTGCCAGCAGCAAAGTTGAGGGGGCGGATGGCTACACCTTC.

This chain connects TRBV7-2 to TRBJ2-7; 8 positions match TRBD2. V dropped 1 base and J dropped 4; count of bases not matched to a gene: 3. CDR1 and CDR2 (germline): SGHTA, FQGNSA. This CDR3 spans 14 amino acids. The CDR3 DNA reads as TGTGCCAGCAGCTTAGAGCGGGGGCTTTACGAGCAGTACTTC. Its translation is CASSLERGLYEQYF.

The chain is built from TRBV5-4 and TRBJ2-3; TRBD1 is a possible D gene (5 bases). The CDR3 consists of 13 residues. Germline CDR1 SGHNT, CDR2 YYREEE (reference sequence). V was shortened by 4 bases and J by 4 bases, with 10 bases between the two germline ends. This CDR3 reads CASSPTDSDTQYF. The CDR3 coding sequence is TGTGCCAGCAGCCCGACAGACTCAGATACGCAGTATTTT. The variable domain in full, completed from reference TRBV5-4 and TRBJ2-3, reads ETGVTQSPTHLIKTRGQQVTLRCSSQSGHNTVSWYQQALGQGPQFIFQYYREEENGRGNFPPRFSGLQFPNYSSELNVNALELDDSALYLCASSPTDSDTQYFGPGTRLTVL.

The chain has TRBV5-1 and TRBJ1-3, with 8 bases identical to TRBD1. This CDR3 region has 16 residues. Germline lookup yields CDR1 SGHRS and CDR2 YFSETQ. V gave up 2 bases and J gave up 0 bases; unmatched junction bases: 4. The CDR3 DNA reads TGCGCCAGCAGCTTAGGGACAGGCCTCTCTGGAAACACCATATATTTT. Its protein product is CASSLGTGLSGNTIYF.

For the CDR3, the DNA is TGTGCCAGCAGTGCAGCGTCGGGGGCCTATGACACCGGGGAGCTGTTTTTT. It translates to CASSAASGAYDTGELFF. The chain couples TRBV28 to TRBJ2-2; D is possibly TRBD1 or TRBD2 (6 bases each). V was pared by 5 bases and J by 3 bases, with 19 bases between. Germline lookup yields CDR1 MDHEN and CDR2 SYDVKM. CDR3 size: 17 residues.